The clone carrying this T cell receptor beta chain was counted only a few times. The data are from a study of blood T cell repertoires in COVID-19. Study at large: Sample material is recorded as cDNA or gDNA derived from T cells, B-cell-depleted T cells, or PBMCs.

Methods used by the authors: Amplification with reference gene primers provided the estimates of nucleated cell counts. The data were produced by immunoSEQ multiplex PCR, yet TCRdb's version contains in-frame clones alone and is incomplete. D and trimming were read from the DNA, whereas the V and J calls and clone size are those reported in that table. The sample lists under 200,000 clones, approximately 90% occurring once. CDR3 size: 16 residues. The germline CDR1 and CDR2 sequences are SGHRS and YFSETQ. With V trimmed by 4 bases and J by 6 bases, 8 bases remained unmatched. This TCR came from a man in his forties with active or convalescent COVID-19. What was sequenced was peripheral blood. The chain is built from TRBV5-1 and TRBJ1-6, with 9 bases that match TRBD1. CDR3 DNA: TGCGCCAGCAGCCAACAGGGGGCTTTGAGTAATTCACCCCTCCACTTT. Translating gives CASSQQGALSNSPLHF.